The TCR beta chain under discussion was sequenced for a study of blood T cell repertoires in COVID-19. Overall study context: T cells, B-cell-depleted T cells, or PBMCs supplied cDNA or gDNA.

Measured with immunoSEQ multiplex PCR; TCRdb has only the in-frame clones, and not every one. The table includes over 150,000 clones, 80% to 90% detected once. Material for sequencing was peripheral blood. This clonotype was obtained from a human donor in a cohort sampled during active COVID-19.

The CDR3 coding sequence is TGTGCCAGCTACAACGGGGCGGGGGAGACCCAGTACTTC. It codes for CASYNGAGETQYF. J is TRBJ2-5 and V is TRBV2; the D gene is possibly TRBD2 (6 bases). V was trimmed by 8 bases and J by 5 bases, leaving 15 bases between them. The CDR3 totals 13 residues. CDR1 SNHLY and CDR2 FYNNEI come from the germline V gene.